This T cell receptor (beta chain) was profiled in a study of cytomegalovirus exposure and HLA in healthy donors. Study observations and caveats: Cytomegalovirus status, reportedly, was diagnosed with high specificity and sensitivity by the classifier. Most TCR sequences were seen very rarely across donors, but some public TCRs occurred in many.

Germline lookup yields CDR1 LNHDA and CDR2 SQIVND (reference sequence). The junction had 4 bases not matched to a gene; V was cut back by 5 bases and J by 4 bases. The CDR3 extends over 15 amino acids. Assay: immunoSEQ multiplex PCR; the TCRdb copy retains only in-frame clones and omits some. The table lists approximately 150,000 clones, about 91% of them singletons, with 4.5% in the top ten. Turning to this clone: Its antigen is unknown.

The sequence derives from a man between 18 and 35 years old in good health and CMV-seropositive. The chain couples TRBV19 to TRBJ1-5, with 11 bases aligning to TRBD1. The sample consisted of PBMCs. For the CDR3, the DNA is TGTGCCAGTAGTCCCGGACAGGGGGCTAATCAGCCCCAGCATTTT. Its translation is CASSPGQGANQPQHF.